The 21 T cell receptor beta chains given below trace back to one sample, sequenced in a study of cytomegalovirus exposure and HLA in healthy donors (dated by TCRdb to 2016 to 2017). The method behind the library was the immunoSEQ multiplex PCR assay. A mixture of 60 forward primers for TCR Vbeta segments and 13 reverse primers for TCR Jbeta segments was used in the multiplex PCR. TCRdb's version of the immuneACCESS table is confined to in-frame rearrangements and falls short of the full clone set. An unresolved V gene accounts for under half of the shortfall where checked; the remainder is of unknown origin. The sample table contains fewer than 150,000 clones; only one count was recorded for 65% to 80% of them. About 1.5% of the sample lies in the top ten. The sample consisted of PBMCs. Receptors originate from a human donor in good health.

This chain uses TRBV19 with TRBJ1-1; unclear D gene. The CDR3 totals 14 residues. Germline V CDR1 and CDR2: LNHDA, SQIVND (reference sequence). Deletions cut 5 bases from V and 1 base from J, with 11 bases between. The CDR3 sequence: CASSPERQNTEAFF. For the CDR3, the DNA is TGTGCCAGTAGTCCAGAGAGACAGAACACTGAAGCTTTCTTT. Supplemented by reference TRBV19 and TRBJ1-1, the full variable domain reads DGGITQSPKYLFRKEGQNVTLSCEQNLNHDAMYWYRQDPGQGLRLIYYSQIVNDFQKGDIAEGYSVSREKKESFPLTVTSAQKNPTAFYLCASSPERQNTEAFFGQGTRLTVV.

V is TRBV28 and J is TRBJ2-3, with D perhaps matching TRBD2 (7 bases). Germline CDR1 is MDHEN and CDR2 is SYDVKM. This CDR3 is 14 amino acids long. V lost 5 bases, J lost 5 bases, and 14 bases lay in between. CDR3 in amino acids: CASSGWEGGDTQYF. Here the CDR3 DNA reads TGTGCCAGCAGTGGGTGGGAGGGGGGAGATACGCAGTATTTT.

The CDR3 is CASSMGRRTTNYGYTF. CDR3 nucleotides: TGTGCCAGTAGTATGGGAAGGCGGACAACTAACTATGGCTACACCTTC. This rearrangement joins TRBV19 to TRBJ1-2, with a possible D match to TRBD1 (5 bases). The CDR3 contains 16 residues. Trimming shortened V by 3 bases and J by 0 bases, and 14 bases separated the two germline ends. CDR1 LNHDA and CDR2 SQIVND come from the germline V gene (reference sequence).

This clone was observed once. The rearrangement joins TRBV6-5 to TRBJ2-7, with 13 positions matching TRBD2. The length of the CDR3 is 15 residues. Germline V gene data show CDR1 as MNHEY and CDR2 as SVGAGI. V shed 7 bases, J shed 2 bases, and the junction held 5 bases outside the gene matches. The CDR3 here is CASIQGLAGTYEQYF. CDR3 DNA sequence: TGTGCCAGCATCCAGGGACTAGCGGGGACCTACGAGCAGTACTTC.

The V gene is TRBV27, the J gene TRBJ1-5; 9 bases are a match to TRBD1. Germline CDR1 is MNHEY and CDR2 is SMNVEV (reference sequence). V dropped 3 bases and J dropped 4; count of bases not matched to a gene: 7. The CDR3 length is 16 residues. In DNA, the CDR3 is TGTGCCAGCAGTTTGGGGACTGGACAGGGGAATCAGCCCCAGCATTTT. Amino acid sequence: CASSLGTGQGNQPQHF.

J is TRBJ2-5 and V is TRBV28; D is perhaps TRBD1 (7 bases). Trimming cost V 5 bases and J 4 bases, with 14 bases left between them. Germline CDR1 reads MDHEN; CDR2 reads SYDVKM. This CDR3 has 14 amino acids. The CDR3 region has the DNA TGTGCCAGCAGTGCAGGGGGGTTGCGAGAGACCCAGTACTTC. It codes for CASSAGGLRETQYF.

CDR3 bases: TGCGCCAGCAGAAGGGACATGTTAGAGACCCAGTACTTC. This sequence encodes CASRRDMLETQYF. The V and J genes are TRBV5-1 and TRBJ2-5; TRBD1 is a possible D gene (6 bases). Germline V gene sequence: CDR1 SGHRS, CDR2 YFSETQ. V was shortened by 5 bases and J by 4 bases, with 12 bases between the two germline ends. The CDR3 totals 13 residues.

The V and J genes are TRBV7-2 and TRBJ1-1, with D hard to call. CDR1 and CDR2 from the germline V gene are SGHTA and FQGNSA. The V end was cut by 8 bases, the J end by 0 bases, with 7 bases between. The length of the CDR3 is 12 residues. The CDR3 region is CASGRMNTEAFF. In DNA form, the CDR3 reads TGTGCCAGCGGGAGGATGAACACTGAAGCTTTCTTT.

The genes are TRBV18 and TRBJ1-2, with 9 bases aligning to TRBD1. CDR3 length: 15 residues. CDR1 is KGHSH and CDR2 is LQKENI in the germline V gene. V shed 2 bases, J shed 0 bases, and the junction held 1 base outside the gene matches. Here the CDR3 DNA reads TGTGCCAGCTCACCAGGGACAGGGACTAACTATGGCTACACCTTC. Its translation is CASSPGTGTNYGYTF.

In DNA, the CDR3 is TGTGCCAGCCGGGACACCGTAGCCAAAAACATTCAGTACTTC. It encodes CASRDTVAKNIQYF. The chain couples TRBV6-5 to TRBJ2-4; D might be TRBD1 (6 bases). Germline V gives CDR1 MNHEY, CDR2 SVGAGI. The CDR3 is 14 amino acids. V shed 8 bases and J shed 0 bases, with 11 bases lying between them.

The V gene is TRBV19, the J gene TRBJ2-5; no clear D. The CDR3 is 12 amino acids. Germline V gene sequence: CDR1 LNHDA, CDR2 SQIVND (reference sequence). The V end lost 1 base, the J end lost 3 bases, and 3 bases lay between the germline ends. Written as DNA, the CDR3 is TGTGCCAGTAGTATAGGAGAAGAGACCCAGTACTTC. Amino acid sequence: CASSIGEETQYF.

The genes are TRBV9 and TRBJ2-1, with D perhaps TRBD1 (6 bases). Germline CDR1 reads SGDLS; CDR2 reads YYNGEE. V lost 4 bases, J lost 9 bases, and 20 bases lay in between. The CDR3 consists of 15 residues. CDR3 loop: CASSREDRRMGEQFF. The CDR3 coding sequence is TGTGCCAGCAGCAGAGAGGACAGACGGATGGGTGAGCAGTTCTTC.

J is TRBJ2-7 and V is TRBV19; 9 nucleotides align to TRBD1. V was clipped by 6 bases and J by 4 bases; unmatched bases: 4. Germline V gene lookup returns CDR1 LNHDA and CDR2 SQIVND (reference sequence). The CDR3 loop spans 13 amino acids. As DNA, the CDR3 is TGTGCCAGTAGACAGGACAGGGGTTACGAGCAGTACTTC. It encodes CASRQDRGYEQYF. The full variable domain, in which reference TRBV19 and TRBJ2-7 provide the parts outside the CDR3, is DGGITQSPKYLFRKEGQNVTLSCEQNLNHDAMYWYRQDPGQGLRLIYYSQIVNDFQKGDIAEGYSVSREKKESFPLTVTSAQKNPTAFYLCASRQDRGYEQYFGPGTRLTVT.

Written as DNA, the CDR3 is TGTGCCAGCAGCTTAAGACTAGCGGGAGCGGATGAGCAGTTCTTC. Translation: CASSLRLAGADEQFF. This chain uses TRBV7-3 with TRBJ2-1; TRBD2 agrees at 12 bases. V dropped 1 base and J dropped 8; count of bases not matched to a gene: 3. The germline gives CDR1 SGHTA, CDR2 FQGTGA. The CDR3 is 15 residues long.

V gene TRBV9 combines with J gene TRBJ2-1, with a possible D match to TRBD1 (6 bases). V gave up 2 bases and J gave up 9 bases, with 18 bases separating them. The length of the CDR3 is 15 residues. Germline loops: CDR1 SGDLS, CDR2 YYNGEE. CDR3 nucleotide sequence: TGTGCCAGCAGCGTGGGACATGGGGCCAAGGGTGAGCAGTTCTTC. Its protein is CASSVGHGAKGEQFF.

This chain connects TRBV7-3 to TRBJ2-7; 8 bases agree with TRBD1. This CDR3 is 12 amino acids long. With V trimmed by 4 bases and J by 6 bases, 2 bases remained unmatched. CDR1 and CDR2 (germline): SGHTA, FQGTGA. The CDR3 protein is CASSYTGGEQYF. CDR3 coding DNA: TGTGCCAGCAGCTACACAGGGGGCGAGCAGTACTTC.

The CDR3 region is CASSLGRGRYYGYTF. The CDR3 coding sequence is TGTGCCAGCAGTTTGGGTAGAGGGCGGTATTATGGCTACACCTTC. The V and J genes are TRBV28 and TRBJ1-2; D is unresolved. This CDR3 is 15 amino acids long. V was shortened by 3 bases and J by 5 bases, with 16 bases between the two germline ends. CDR1 and CDR2 from the germline V gene are MDHEN and SYDVKM.

The chain carries TRBV2 and TRBJ2-6; D might be TRBD2 (5 bases). Trimming cost V 7 bases and J 0 bases, with 7 bases left between them. This CDR3 has 14 amino acids. Germline CDR1 and CDR2: SNHLY and FYNNEI. The CDR3 spells CASTGDSGANVLTF. Written as DNA, the CDR3 is TGTGCCAGCACCGGGGACTCTGGGGCCAACGTCCTGACTTTC.

The chain carries TRBV25-1 and TRBJ1-2; D may be TRBD1 (6 bases). The V gene's germline CDR1 is MGHDK and CDR2 SYGVNS. The CDR3 sequence is 12 residues long. The V end was cut by 3 bases, the J end by 7 bases, with 9 bases between. Here the CDR3 DNA reads TGTGCCAGCAGTGACAGGGGCTCTGGCTACACCTTC. Translated, it gives CASSDRGSGYTF.

V gene TRBV18 combines with J gene TRBJ2-5; D perhaps matches TRBD1 (6 bases). Matching the DNA end better, TRBJ2-7 makes the J call doubtful. Germline CDR1 reads KGHSH; CDR2 reads LQKENI. The CDR3 covers 15 residues. CDR3 in DNA: TGTGCCAGCTCACCACGTACATCGACAGGCTACGAGCAGTACTTC. This codes for CASSPRTSTGYEQYF.

This clone was found once. The V and J genes are TRBV2 and TRBJ2-3, with D perhaps TRBD1 (7 bases). The V end lost 1 base, the J end lost 0 bases, and 11 bases lay between the germline ends. In germline, CDR1 is SNHLY, CDR2 FYNNEI. The CDR3 runs to 16 residues. The CDR3 here is CASSEGGTASTDTQYF. Written as DNA, the CDR3 is TGTGCCAGCAGTGAAGGCGGGACAGCGAGCACAGATACGCAGTATTTT.